The next 9 T cell receptor beta chains were all read from a single sample in a study of shared clonotypes between healthy human individuals. Method: immunoSEQ multiplex PCR; TCRdb's copy keeps in-frame clones and lacks some. This sample has roughly 2.5 million clones, with over 85% found just once. Sequencing input: naive CD4+ T cells sorted from blood. Documented subset: CD45RA+ positively selected. Every receptor here comes from a man aged 18 to 29 in good health.

V gene TRBV9 combines with J gene TRBJ1-3; no firm D call. The V gene's germline CDR1 is SGDLS and CDR2 YYNGEE. CDR3 size: 17 residues. V was shortened by 3 bases and J by 0 bases, with 16 bases between the two germline ends. The CDR3 region is CASSAATYETSGNTIYF. The DNA for the CDR3 is TGTGCCAGCAGCGCGGCGACATATGAGACCTCTGGAAACACCATATATTTT.

V gene TRBV7-8 combines with J gene TRBJ1-1, with 9 nucleotides matching TRBD1. The V segment lost 5 bases and the J segment 3 bases; nucleotides outside the gene matches: 10. Germline CDR1 and CDR2: SGHVS and FQNEAQ. The CDR3 is 16 residues long. CDR3 nucleotide sequence: TGTGCCAGCAGCCTTGGACAGGGGCTTCGTCACACTGAAGCTTTCTTT. Amino acids: CASSLGQGLRHTEAFF.

The CDR3 sequence is CASSLTAGELFF. The CDR3 nucleotides read TGTGCCAGCAGCTTAACCGCCGGGGAGCTGTTTTTT. The chain is built from TRBV13 and TRBJ2-2; D not certain. The germline V gene encodes CDR1 PRHDT and CDR2 FYEKMQ (reference sequence). There are 12 residues in the CDR3. V was shortened by 2 bases and J by 6 bases, with 4 bases between the two germline ends.

V usage is TRBV11-2 and J usage is TRBJ2-7; 11 positions match TRBD2. CDR1 is SGHAT and CDR2 is FQNNGV in the germline V gene. V shed 2 bases and J 0 bases; nucleotides not matched to a gene: 3. CDR3 length equals 16 residues. CDR3: CASSLLTSGGSYEQYF. The DNA for the CDR3 is TGTGCCAGCAGCTTACTCACTAGCGGGGGCTCCTACGAGCAGTACTTC.

J is TRBJ2-2 and V is TRBV10-3; D is unclear. This CDR3 contains 18 residues. CDR1 ENHRY and CDR2 SYGVKD come from the germline V gene. V lost 4 bases, J lost 2 bases, and 20 bases lay in between. The DNA of the CDR3 is TGTGCCATCAGTGGGTCGGGCCTCAGAGATATAAACACCGGGGAGCTGTTTTTT. This gives the protein CAISGSGLRDINTGELFF.

The gene calls are TRBV23-1 and TRBJ1-6, with TRBD1 matching 7 bases. TRBV23-1 is filed as an ORF, its function uncertain. This CDR3 is 16 amino acids long. J lost 10 bases, V lost 8 bases, and 17 bases had no gene match. Here the CDR3 reads CASPTDRIGIRSPLHF. The DNA of the CDR3 is TGCGCCAGCCCAACGGACAGGATCGGGATTAGGTCACCCCTCCACTTT.

This rearrangement joins TRBV7-3 to TRBJ1-1; D gene uncertain. V shed 4 bases and J shed 5 bases, with 11 bases lying between them. This CDR3 has 13 residues. The V gene's germline CDR1 is SGHTA and CDR2 FQGTGA. CDR3 nucleotides: TGTGCCAGCAGCTCAATCCCCATGACTGAAGCTTTCTTT. Its protein is CASSSIPMTEAFF.

J is TRBJ1-2 and V is TRBV6-5; D gene uncertain. CDR1 and CDR2 from the germline V gene are MNHEY and SVGAGI. The CDR3 loop spans 12 amino acids. Trimming shortened V by 7 bases and J by 2 bases, and 8 bases separated the two germline ends. CDR3 in amino acids: CASMVPNYGYTF. CDR3 coding DNA: TGTGCCAGCATGGTGCCCAACTATGGCTACACCTTC.

V is TRBV2 and J is TRBJ2-5, with D perhaps matching TRBD1 (5 bases). Germline-derived CDR1 and CDR2 are SNHLY and FYNNEI. This CDR3 region has 13 residues. Trimming removed 6 bases at V and 5 bases at J, with 13 bases between. The CDR3 sequence: CASRVWAGETQYF. The CDR3 region has the DNA TGTGCCAGCAGGGTCTGGGCAGGGGAGACCCAGTACTTC.